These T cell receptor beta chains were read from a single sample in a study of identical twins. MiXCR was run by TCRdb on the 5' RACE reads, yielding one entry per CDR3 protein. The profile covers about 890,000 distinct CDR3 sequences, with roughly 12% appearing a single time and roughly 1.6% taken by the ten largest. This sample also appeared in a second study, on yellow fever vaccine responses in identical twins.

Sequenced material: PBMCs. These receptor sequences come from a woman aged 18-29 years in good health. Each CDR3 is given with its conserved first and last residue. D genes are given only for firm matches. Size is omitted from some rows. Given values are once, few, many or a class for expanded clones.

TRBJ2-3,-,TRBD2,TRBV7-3,TGTGCCAGCAGCTTAACCCCCGGGACTAGCGGGATTGATACGCAGTATTTT,CASSLTPGTSGIDTQYF
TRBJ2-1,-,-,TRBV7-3,TGTGCCAGCAGCTTACGCGGGCTCCATGAGCAGTTCTTC,CASSLRGLHEQFF
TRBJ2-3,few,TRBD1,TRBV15,TGTGCCACCAGCAGCCCCAGGGACAGGGACACAGATACGCAGTATTTT,CATSSPRDRDTDTQYF
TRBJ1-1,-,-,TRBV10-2,TGCGCCAGCGCCCGACAGGTGAGGAACACTGAAGCTTTCTTT,CASARQVRNTEAFF
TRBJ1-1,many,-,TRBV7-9,TGTGCCAGCAGCTTAGGCCCTTCCCCCGGGGGTGAAGCTTTCTTT,CASSLGPSPGGEAFF
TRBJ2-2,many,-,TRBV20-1,TGCAGTGCTAGGTCGACAGGCTTCGGCACCGGGGAGCTGTTTTTT,CSARSTGFGTGELFF
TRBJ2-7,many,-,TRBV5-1,TGCGCCAGCAGCTGGGTTCCCTACGGGGGTATTGTCTACGAGCAGTACTTC,CASSWVPYGGIVYEQYF
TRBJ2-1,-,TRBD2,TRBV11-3,TGTGCCAGCAGCTCCCAGCGGGAGAGGGTCTTC,CASSSQRERVF
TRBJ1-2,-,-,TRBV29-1,TGCAGCGTTGAAGAACGGGCTGGCTACACCTTC,CSVEERAGYTF
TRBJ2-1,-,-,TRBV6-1,TGTGCCAGCAGCCGACAGTCAAATCTCTACAATGAGCAGTTCTTC,CASSRQSNLYNEQFF
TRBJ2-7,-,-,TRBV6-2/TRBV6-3,TGTGCCGGCACCGGGGGAAAAAACTACGAGCAGTACTTC,CAGTGGKNYEQYF
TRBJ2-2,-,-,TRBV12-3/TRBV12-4,TGTGCCAGCACTCCGCCTGGTAACACCGGGGAGCTGTTTTTT,CASTPPGNTGELFF
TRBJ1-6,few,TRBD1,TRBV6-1,TGTGCCAGCAGGGCGGACAGGGGAAGGAATAATTCACCCCTCCACTTT,CASRADRGRNNSPLHF
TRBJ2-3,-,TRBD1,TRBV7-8,TGTGCCAGCAGCCCGAGGTGGGACAGGGGGATGGATACGCAGTATTTT,CASSPRWDRGMDTQYF
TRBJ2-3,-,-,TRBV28,TGTGCCAGCATGGGGGGCCCAGGCGGACGCACAGATACGCAGTATTTT,CASMGGPGGRTDTQYF
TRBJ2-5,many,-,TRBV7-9,TGTGCCAGCAGCCCCTGGTCTAAAGAGACCCAGTACTTC,CASSPWSKETQYF
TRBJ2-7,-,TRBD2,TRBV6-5,TGTGCCAGCAGTTACTTTGCGGGAGAGACCTACGAGCAGTACTTC,CASSYFAGETYEQYF
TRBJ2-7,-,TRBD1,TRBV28,TGTGCCAGCAGGCGACAGGGCATACTCTACGAGCAGTACTTC,CASRRQGILYEQYF
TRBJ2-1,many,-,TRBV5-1,TGCGCCAGCAGCTTGGAATATGAGCAGTTCTTC,CASSLEYEQFF
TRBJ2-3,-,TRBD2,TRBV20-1,TGCAGTGCTAGAGATCCTGAGGTAGCGGGCTGGGCAGATACGCAGTATTTT,CSARDPEVAGWADTQYF
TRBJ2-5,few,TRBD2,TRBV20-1,TGCAGTGCTAGAACGAGCGGGGGTGGGACCCAGTACTTC,CSARTSGGGTQYF
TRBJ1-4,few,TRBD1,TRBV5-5,TGTGCCAGCAGGGGGACAGGGATGGCCGCAACTAATGAAAAACTGTTTTTT,CASRGTGMAATNEKLFF
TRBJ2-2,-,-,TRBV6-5,TGTGCCAGCAGTTACTTGCGGGCAGACACCGGGGAGCTGTTTTTT,CASSYLRADTGELFF
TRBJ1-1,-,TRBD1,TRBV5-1,TGCGCCAGCAGCATCCAACAGGGGATGAACACTGAAGCTTTCTTT,CASSIQQGMNTEAFF
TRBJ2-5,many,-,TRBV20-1,TGCAGTGCTCGCGGGACCCAAGAGACCCAGTACTTC,CSARGTQETQYF
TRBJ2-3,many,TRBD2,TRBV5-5,TGTGCCAGCAGCTTGAAAGGGTTGACTAGCGTAACAGATACGCAGTATTTT,CASSLKGLTSVTDTQYF
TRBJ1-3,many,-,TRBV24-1,TGTGCCACCAGTGATCACAGGAGCTCTGGAAACACCATATATTTT,CATSDHRSSGNTIYF
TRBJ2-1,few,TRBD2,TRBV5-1,TGCGCCAGCAGCTCGGGGGGGCTGACTTTTGAGCAGTTCTTC,CASSSGGLTFEQFF